These T cell receptor beta chains were read from a single sample in a study of blood T cell repertoires in COVID-19. Only in-frame clones appear in the TCRdb table, and some are missing; sequencing was by immunoSEQ multiplex PCR. Here the sample spans approximately 60,000 clones, roughly 80% being singletons. What was sequenced was peripheral blood. The receptors originated from a man aged 65 to 85 with active COVID-19. Both conserved end residues are part of each CDR3. A D gene is named only where the DNA matches it firmly. Where a row states a size, it is once, few, many or the class of an expanded clone; other rows omit it.

J gene,D gene,V gene,clone size,CDR3 protein,CDR3 DNA
TRBJ1-1,.,TRBV28,.,CASSSTDRNTEAFF,TGTGCCAGCAGTTCCACGGACAGGAACACTGAAGCTTTCTTT
TRBJ1-3,TRBD1,TRBV4-1,few,CASSHDASGGAGNTIYF,TGCGCCAGCAGCCACGATGCTTCAGGGGGCGCTGGAAACACCATATATTTT
TRBJ2-2,.,TRBV28,.,CASSFFRGAGELFF,TGTGCCAGCAGTTTTTTCAGGGGCGCCGGGGAGCTGTTTTTT
TRBJ2-1,TRBD2,TRBV20-1,.,CSAATTGGPLF,TGCAGTGCCGCTACTACGGGAGGGCCCCTCTTC
TRBJ1-3,.,TRBV5-8,.,CASSLTGFGNTIYF,TGTGCCAGCAGCCTAACAGGCTTCGGAAACACCATATATTTT
TRBJ1-5,.,TRBV19,few,CASSISGNQPQHF,TGTGCCAGTAGTATTAGCGGGAATCAGCCCCAGCATTTT
TRBJ1-5,.,TRBV5-5,.,CASSRSPDSNQPQHF,TGTGCCAGCAGCCGTTCGCCAGATAGCAATCAGCCCCAGCATTTT
TRBJ2-1,.,TRBV15,.,CATSDYGGSYNEQFF,TGTGCCACCAGCGATTACGGGGGCTCCTACAATGAGCAGTTCTTC
TRBJ1-5,.,TRBV2,few,CASSQGGGNQPQHF,TGTGCCAGCAGTCAGGGCGGCGGCAATCAGCCCCAGCATTTT
TRBJ1-1,TRBD1,TRBV15,.,CATSWDRNTEAFF,TGTGCCACCAGCTGGGACAGGAACACTGAAGCTTTCTTT
TRBJ2-7,TRBD1,TRBV5-1,.,CASSVNRGKGEQYF,TGCGCCAGCAGCGTTAACAGGGGAAAAGGCGAGCAGTACTTC
TRBJ2-5,.,TRBV6-6,.,CASSYPDSAQYF,TGTGCCAGCAGTTACCCCGACAGCGCCCAGTACTTC
TRBJ2-3,TRBD2,TRBV19,.,CASNRGTSGRRADTQYF,TGTGCCAGTAACCGGGGGACTAGCGGGAGAAGGGCAGATACGCAGTATTTT
TRBJ1-2,.,TRBV7-9,.,CASSSPTTTYGYTF,TGTGCCAGCAGCTCACCGACGACTACCTATGGCTACACCTTC
TRBJ2-7,TRBD1,TRBV7-2,.,CASSLAQQGGEQYF,TGTGCCAGCAGCTTAGCGCAACAGGGGGGCGAGCAGTACTTC
TRBJ2-5,.,TRBV7-3,.,CASSQRAAGEETQYF,TGTGCCAGCAGCCAAAGGGCGGCAGGGGAGGAGACCCAGTACTTC
TRBJ1-4,.,TRBV11-2,.,CASSPGEGGNEKLFF,TGTGCCAGCAGCCCCGGTGAAGGGGGAAATGAAAAACTGTTTTTT
TRBJ1-2,.,TRBV6-2/TRBV6-3,.,CASSPDSYGYTF,TGTGCCAGCAGTCCCGACAGTTATGGCTACACCTTC
TRBJ1-2,.,TRBV28,.,CASSPGQLGYTF,TGTGCCAGCAGTCCAGGGCAGCTGGGCTACACCTTC
TRBJ1-6,.,TRBV30,few,CAWSGGGDSPLHF,TGTGCCTGGAGTGGAGGGGGTGATTCACCCCTCCACTTT
TRBJ1-6,.,TRBV24-1,.,CATSDLARGDSPLHF,TGTGCCACCAGTGATCTGGCTCGCGGGGACTCACCCCTCCACTTT
TRBJ2-3,TRBD2,TRBV6-7,.,CASSYSGLAGDTDTQYF,TGTGCCAGCAGTTACTCGGGGCTAGCGGGAGACACAGATACGCAGTATTTT
TRBJ1-1,.,TRBV7-9,.,CASSLSPAPGTEAFF,TGTGCCAGCAGCTTATCCCCAGCCCCGGGCACTGAAGCTTTCTTT
TRBJ2-7,.,TRBV9,few,CASSLGGDGPYEQYF,TGTGCCAGCAGCTTAGGGGGGGACGGCCCCTACGAGCAGTACTTC
TRBJ1-2,.,TRBV2,.,CASSEAGLGGYTF,TGTGCCAGCAGTGAAGCGGGGCTGGGCGGCTACACCTTC
TRBJ2-1,.,TRBV6-5,.,CASSYETAYNEQFF,TGTGCCAGCAGTTACGAGACAGCCTACAATGAGCAGTTCTTC
TRBJ2-5,TRBD1,TRBV24-1,.,CATSDPGQGGETQYF,TGTGCCACCAGTGACCCGGGACAGGGGGGAGAGACCCAGTACTTC
TRBJ2-5,.,TRBV9,once,CASSPAGLETQYF,TGTGCCAGCAGCCCCGCGGGTTTAGAGACCCAGTACTTC
TRBJ1-2,.,TRBV30,.,CAWRSRVNYGYTF,TGTGCCTGGAGAAGCAGGGTCAACTATGGCTACACCTTC
TRBJ1-3,TRBD1,TRBV7-2,.,CASSRRGTGMSGNTIYF,TGTGCCAGCAGCCGTCGGGGGACAGGAATGTCTGGAAACACCATATATTTT
TRBJ2-7,TRBD1,TRBV7-2,.,CASSLAHRGPYEQYF,TGTGCCAGCAGCTTAGCGCACAGGGGCCCCTACGAGCAGTACTTC
TRBJ2-1,TRBD2,TRBV5-1,.,CASSTSGRAVYNEQFF,TGCGCCAGCAGTACGAGCGGGAGGGCGGTGTACAATGAGCAGTTCTTC
TRBJ1-1,TRBD1,TRBV9,.,CASSPTGGDTEAFF,TGTGCCAGCAGCCCGACAGGGGGCGACACTGAAGCTTTCTTT
TRBJ2-1,TRBD2,TRBV11-2,few,CASSFSAASGGDNEQFF,TGTGCCAGCAGCTTCAGCGCTGCGAGCGGGGGGGACAATGAGCAGTTCTTC
TRBJ1-5,.,TRBV10-3,.,CAISDPDSNQPQHF,TGTGCCATCAGTGATCCGGACTCAAATCAGCCCCAGCATTTT
TRBJ2-2,TRBD2,TRBV3-1/TRBV3-2,.,CASSQGLAANTGELFF,TGTGCCAGCAGCCAAGGACTAGCGGCGAACACCGGGGAGCTGTTTTTT
TRBJ2-6,.,TRBV5-1,few,CASSRRSGANVLTF,TGCGCCAGCAGCCGGAGGTCTGGGGCCAACGTCCTGACTTTC
TRBJ2-1,TRBD1,TRBV7-3,.,CASSYDRGSYNEQFF,TGTGCCAGCAGTTACGACAGGGGTTCCTACAATGAGCAGTTCTTC
TRBJ1-2,.,TRBV19,few,CASSIVDSMAYGYTF,TGTGCCAGTAGTATAGTGGACTCCATGGCTTATGGCTACACCTTC
TRBJ2-1,TRBD2,TRBV5-4,.,CASSREGTYNEQFF,TGTGCCAGCTCTCGGGAGGGCACATACAATGAGCAGTTCTTC
TRBJ2-5,.,TRBV9,.,CASSPGGGSGETQYF,TGTGCCAGCAGCCCCGGGGGCGGGAGCGGGGAGACCCAGTACTTC
TRBJ1-2,.,TRBV5-4,.,CASSWGGRDGYTF,TGTGCCAGCAGCTGGGGGGGGAGAGATGGCTACACCTTC
TRBJ1-3,.,TRBV28,few,CASSSLGVTGNTIYF,TGTGCCAGCAGTTCGCTCGGGGTGACTGGAAACACCATATATTTT
TRBJ2-2,TRBD2,TRBV10-3,.,CAISESITGGRTGELFF,TGTGCCATCAGTGAGTCGATAACGGGAGGAAGGACCGGGGAGCTGTTTTTT
TRBJ2-7,TRBD2,TRBV6-2/TRBV6-3,.,CASSRLAGFSYEQYF,TGTGCCAGCAGTCGACTAGCGGGGTTCTCCTACGAGCAGTACTTC
TRBJ1-5,.,TRBV28,.,CASSPRQVQTQHF,TGTGCCAGCAGTCCCCGACAGGTTCAGACCCAGCATTTT
TRBJ2-3,.,TRBV3-1/TRBV3-2,.,CASSQRGSTDTQYF,TGTGCCAGCAGCCAACGCGGGAGCACAGATACGCAGTATTTT
TRBJ1-3,.,TRBV30,once,CAWSWGAGNTIYF,TGTGCCTGGAGTTGGGGGGCTGGAAACACCATATATTTT
TRBJ1-2,.,TRBV30,.,CAWSSGANYGYTF,TGTGCCTGGAGTTCTGGGGCGAACTATGGCTACACCTTC
TRBJ2-7,.,TRBV7-2,.,CASSPNPTSPTRNYEQYF,TGTGCCAGCAGCCCCAACCCAACTAGCCCAACAAGAAACTACGAGCAGTACTTC